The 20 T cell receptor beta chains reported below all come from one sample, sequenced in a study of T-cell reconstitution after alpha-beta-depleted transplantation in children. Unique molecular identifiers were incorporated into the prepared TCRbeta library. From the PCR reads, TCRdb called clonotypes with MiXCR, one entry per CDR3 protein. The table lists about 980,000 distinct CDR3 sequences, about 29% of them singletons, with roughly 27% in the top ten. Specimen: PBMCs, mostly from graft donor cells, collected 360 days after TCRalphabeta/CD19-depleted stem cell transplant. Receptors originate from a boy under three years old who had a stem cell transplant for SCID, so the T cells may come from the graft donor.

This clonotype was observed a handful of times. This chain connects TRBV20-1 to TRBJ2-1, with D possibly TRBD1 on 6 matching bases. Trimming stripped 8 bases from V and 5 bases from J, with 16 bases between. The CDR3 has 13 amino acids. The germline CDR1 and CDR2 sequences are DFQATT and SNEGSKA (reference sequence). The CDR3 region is CSLKGQINNEQFF. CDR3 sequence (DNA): TGCAGTCTTAAAGGACAGATTAACAATGAGCAGTTCTTC.

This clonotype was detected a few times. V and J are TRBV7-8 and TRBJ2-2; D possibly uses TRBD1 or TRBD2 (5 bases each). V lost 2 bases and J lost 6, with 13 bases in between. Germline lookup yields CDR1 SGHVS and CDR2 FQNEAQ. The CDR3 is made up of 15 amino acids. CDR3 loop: CASSLSAGRAGELFF. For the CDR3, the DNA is TGTGCCAGCAGCTTATCGGCAGGGCGGGCCGGGGAGCTGTTTTTT.

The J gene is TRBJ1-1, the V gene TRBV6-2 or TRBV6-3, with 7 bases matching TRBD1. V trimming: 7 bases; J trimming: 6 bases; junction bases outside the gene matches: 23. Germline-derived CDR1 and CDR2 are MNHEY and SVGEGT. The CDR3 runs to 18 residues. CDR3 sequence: CASIDLRTGLNRGAEAFF. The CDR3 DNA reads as TGTGCCAGCATTGACCTCAGGACAGGCTTGAACCGTGGGGCTGAAGCTTTCTTT.

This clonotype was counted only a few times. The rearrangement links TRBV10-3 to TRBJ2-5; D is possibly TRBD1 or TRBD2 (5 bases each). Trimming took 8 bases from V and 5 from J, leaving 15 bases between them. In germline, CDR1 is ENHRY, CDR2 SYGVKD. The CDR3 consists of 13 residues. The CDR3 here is CAIRGPARETQYF. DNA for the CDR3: TGTGCCATCCGGGGACCCGCACGCGAGACCCAGTACTTC.

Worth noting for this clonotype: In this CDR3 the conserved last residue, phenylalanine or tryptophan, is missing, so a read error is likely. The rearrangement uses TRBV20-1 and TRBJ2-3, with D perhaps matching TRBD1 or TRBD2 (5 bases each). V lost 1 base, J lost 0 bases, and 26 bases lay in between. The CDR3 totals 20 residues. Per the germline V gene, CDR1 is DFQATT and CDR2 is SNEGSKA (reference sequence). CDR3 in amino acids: CSARAYPGTGASTSTDTQYS. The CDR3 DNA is TGCAGTGCTAGAGCCTACCCCGGGACCGGGGCTAGCACTAGCACAGATACGCAGTATTCT.

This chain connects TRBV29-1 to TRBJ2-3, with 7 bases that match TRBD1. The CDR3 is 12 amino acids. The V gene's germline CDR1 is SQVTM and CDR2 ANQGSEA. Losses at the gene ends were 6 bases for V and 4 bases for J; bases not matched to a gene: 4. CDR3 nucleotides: TGCAGCGTCAAGACAGGGCCAGATACGCAGTATTTT. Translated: CSVKTGPDTQYF.

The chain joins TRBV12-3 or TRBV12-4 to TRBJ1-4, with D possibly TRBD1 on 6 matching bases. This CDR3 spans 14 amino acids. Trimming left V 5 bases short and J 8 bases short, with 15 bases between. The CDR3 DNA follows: TGTGCCAGCAGTCCTTATACAGGGCACGAAAAACTGTTTTTT. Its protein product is CASSPYTGHEKLFF.

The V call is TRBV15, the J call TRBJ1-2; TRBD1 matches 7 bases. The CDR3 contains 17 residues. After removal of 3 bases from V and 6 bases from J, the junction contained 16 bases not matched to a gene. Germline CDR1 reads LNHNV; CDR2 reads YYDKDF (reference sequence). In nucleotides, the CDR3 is TGTGCCACCAGCAGTAGACAGGGTCATACTTATCTTCATGGCTACACCTTC. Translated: CATSSRQGHTYLHGYTF.

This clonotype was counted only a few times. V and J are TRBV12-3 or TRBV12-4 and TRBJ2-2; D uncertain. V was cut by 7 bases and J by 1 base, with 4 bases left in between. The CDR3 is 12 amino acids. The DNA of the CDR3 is TGTGCCAGCAAGATGAACACCGGGGAGCTGTTTTTT. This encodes CASKMNTGELFF.

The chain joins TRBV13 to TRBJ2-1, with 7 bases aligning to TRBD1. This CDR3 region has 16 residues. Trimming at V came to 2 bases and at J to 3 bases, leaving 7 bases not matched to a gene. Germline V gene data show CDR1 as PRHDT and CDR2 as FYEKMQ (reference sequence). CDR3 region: CASSLIRTGNYNEQFF. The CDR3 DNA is TGTGCCAGCAGCTTAATCCGGACAGGCAACTACAATGAGCAGTTCTTC.

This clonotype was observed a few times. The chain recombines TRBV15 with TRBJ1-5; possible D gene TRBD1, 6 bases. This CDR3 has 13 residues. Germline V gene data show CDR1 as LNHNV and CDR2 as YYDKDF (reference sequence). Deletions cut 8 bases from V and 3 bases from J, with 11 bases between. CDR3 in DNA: TGTGCCACCCAGGGGCAGGCCAATCAGCCCCAGCATTTT. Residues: CATQGQANQPQHF.

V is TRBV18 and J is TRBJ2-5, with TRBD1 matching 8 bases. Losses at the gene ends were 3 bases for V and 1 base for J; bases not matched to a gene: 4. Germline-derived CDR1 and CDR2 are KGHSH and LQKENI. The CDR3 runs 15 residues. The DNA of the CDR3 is TGTGCCAGCTCACCCCGAGGACAGGGCCAAGAGACCCAGTACTTC. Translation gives CASSPRGQGQETQYF.

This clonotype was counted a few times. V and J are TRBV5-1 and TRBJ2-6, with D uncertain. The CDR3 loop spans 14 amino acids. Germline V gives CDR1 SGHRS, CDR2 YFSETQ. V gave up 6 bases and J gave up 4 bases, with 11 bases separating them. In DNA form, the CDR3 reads TGCGCCAGCACCCCCGGTTGGGGGGCCAACGTCCTGACTTTC. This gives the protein CASTPGWGANVLTF.

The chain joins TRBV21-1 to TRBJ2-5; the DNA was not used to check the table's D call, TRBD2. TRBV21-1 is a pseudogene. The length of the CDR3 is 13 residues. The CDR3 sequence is CASSNGGLETQYF. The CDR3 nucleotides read TGTGCCAGCAGCAATGGCGGGTTGGAGACCCAGTACTTC.

The CDR3 protein is CASTGGANTEAFF. As DNA, the CDR3 is TGCGCCAGCACCGGCGGGGCCAACACTGAAGCTTTCTTT. The gene calls are TRBV5-1 and TRBJ1-1; weak D call: TRBD1 (5 bases). The ends were cut back, 6 bases at V and 2 bases at J, with 11 bases in the middle. Germline-derived CDR1 and CDR2 are SGHRS and YFSETQ. This CDR3 has 13 amino acids.

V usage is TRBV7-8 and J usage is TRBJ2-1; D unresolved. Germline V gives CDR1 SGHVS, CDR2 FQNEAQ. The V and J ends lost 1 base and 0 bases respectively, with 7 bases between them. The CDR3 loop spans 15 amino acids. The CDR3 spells CASSLVVSSYNEQFF. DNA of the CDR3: TGTGCCAGCAGCTTAGTGGTGAGCTCCTACAATGAGCAGTTCTTC.

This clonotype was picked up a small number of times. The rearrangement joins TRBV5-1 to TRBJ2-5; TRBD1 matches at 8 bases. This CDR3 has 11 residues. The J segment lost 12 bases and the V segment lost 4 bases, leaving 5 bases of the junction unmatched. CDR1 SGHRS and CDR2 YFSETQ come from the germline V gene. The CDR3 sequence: CASSGGQGKYF. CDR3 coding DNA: TGCGCCAGCAGCGGCGGACAGGGAAAGTACTTC.

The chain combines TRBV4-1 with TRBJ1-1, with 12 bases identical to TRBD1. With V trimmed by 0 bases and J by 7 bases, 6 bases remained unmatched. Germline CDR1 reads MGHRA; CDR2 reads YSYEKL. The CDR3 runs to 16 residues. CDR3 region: CASSQDFGTGGCEAFF. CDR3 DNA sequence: TGCGCCAGCAGCCAAGATTTTGGGACAGGGGGCTGTGAAGCTTTCTTT.

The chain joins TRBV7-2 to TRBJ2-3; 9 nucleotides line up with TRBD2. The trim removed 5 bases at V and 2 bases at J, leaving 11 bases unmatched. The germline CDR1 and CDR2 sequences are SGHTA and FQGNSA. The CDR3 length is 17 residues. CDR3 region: CASSALLAGFATDTQYF. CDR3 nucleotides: TGTGCCAGCAGCGCTCTACTAGCGGGCTTTGCCACAGATACGCAGTATTTT.

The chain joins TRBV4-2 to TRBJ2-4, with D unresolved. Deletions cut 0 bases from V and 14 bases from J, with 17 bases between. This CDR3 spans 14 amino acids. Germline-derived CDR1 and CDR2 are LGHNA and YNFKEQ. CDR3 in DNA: TGTGCCAGCAGCCAAGATGATTTGGAAGATTGGAAGTACTTC. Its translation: CASSQDDLEDWKYF.